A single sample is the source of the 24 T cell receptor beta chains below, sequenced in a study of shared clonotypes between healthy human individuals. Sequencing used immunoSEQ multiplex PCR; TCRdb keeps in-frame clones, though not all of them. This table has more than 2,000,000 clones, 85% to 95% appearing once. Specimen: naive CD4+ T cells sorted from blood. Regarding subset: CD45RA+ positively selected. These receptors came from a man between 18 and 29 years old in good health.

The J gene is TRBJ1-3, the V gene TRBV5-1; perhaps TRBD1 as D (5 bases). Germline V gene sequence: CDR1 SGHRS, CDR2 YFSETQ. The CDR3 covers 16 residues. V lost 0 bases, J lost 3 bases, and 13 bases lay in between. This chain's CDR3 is CASSLVGTEFGNTIYF. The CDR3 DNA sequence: TGCGCCAGCAGCTTGGTTGGGACGGAATTTGGAAACACCATATATTTT.

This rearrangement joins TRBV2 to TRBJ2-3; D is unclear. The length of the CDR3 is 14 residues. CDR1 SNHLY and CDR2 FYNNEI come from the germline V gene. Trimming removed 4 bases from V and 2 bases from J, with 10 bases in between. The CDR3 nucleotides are TGTGCCAGCAGTGCCCCGAGCTTCACAGATACGCAGTATTTT. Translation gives CASSAPSFTDTQYF.

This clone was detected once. The CDR3 coding sequence is TGTGCCAGCAGCTCGCGGGGGGGTGGTCAGCCCCAGCATTTT. It translates to CASSSRGGGQPQHF. V gene TRBV9 combines with J gene TRBJ1-5, with D maybe TRBD1 (5 bases). The V end was cut by 4 bases, the J end by 6 bases, with 14 bases between. CDR1 and CDR2 (germline): SGDLS, YYNGEE. This CDR3 spans 14 amino acids.

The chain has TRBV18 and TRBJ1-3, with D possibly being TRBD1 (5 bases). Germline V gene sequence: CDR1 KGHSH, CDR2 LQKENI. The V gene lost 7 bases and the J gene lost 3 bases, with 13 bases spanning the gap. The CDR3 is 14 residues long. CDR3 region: CASYREGSGNTIYF. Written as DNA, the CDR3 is TGTGCCAGCTACCGAGAGGGGAGTGGAAACACCATATATTTT.

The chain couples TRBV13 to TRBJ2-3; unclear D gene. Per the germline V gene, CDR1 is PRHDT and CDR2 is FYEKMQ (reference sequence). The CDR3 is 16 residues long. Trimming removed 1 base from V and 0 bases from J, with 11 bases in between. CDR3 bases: TGTGCCAGCAGCTTAGAGTTGACCATAAGCACAGATACGCAGTATTTT. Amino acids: CASSLELTISTDTQYF.

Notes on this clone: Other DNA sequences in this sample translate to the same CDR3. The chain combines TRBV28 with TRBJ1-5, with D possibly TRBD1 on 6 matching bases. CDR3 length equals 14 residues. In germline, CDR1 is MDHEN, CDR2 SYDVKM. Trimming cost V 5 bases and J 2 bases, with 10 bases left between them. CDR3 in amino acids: CASSPPGGNQPQHF. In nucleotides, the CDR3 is TGTGCCAGCAGTCCCCCAGGGGGCAATCAGCCCCAGCATTTT. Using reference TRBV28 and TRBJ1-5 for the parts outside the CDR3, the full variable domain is DVKVTQSSRYLVKRTGEKVFLECVQDMDHENMFWYRQDPGLGLRLIYFSYDVKMKEKGDIPEGYSVSREKKERFSLILESASTNQTSMYLCASSPPGGNQPQHFGDGTRLSIL.

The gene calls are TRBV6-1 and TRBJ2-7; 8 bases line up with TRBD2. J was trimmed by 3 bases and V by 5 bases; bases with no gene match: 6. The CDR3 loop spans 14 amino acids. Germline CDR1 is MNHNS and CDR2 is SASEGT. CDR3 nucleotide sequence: TGTGCCAGCAGTCTAGCGGGTTCCTACTACGAGCAGTACTTC. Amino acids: CASSLAGSYYEQYF.

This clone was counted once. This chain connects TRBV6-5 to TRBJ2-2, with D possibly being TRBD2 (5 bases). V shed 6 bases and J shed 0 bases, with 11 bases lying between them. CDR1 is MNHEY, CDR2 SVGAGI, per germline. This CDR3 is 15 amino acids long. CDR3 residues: CASRIAGTNTGELFF. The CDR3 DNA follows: TGTGCCAGCAGGATCGCGGGCACGAACACCGGGGAGCTGTTTTTT.

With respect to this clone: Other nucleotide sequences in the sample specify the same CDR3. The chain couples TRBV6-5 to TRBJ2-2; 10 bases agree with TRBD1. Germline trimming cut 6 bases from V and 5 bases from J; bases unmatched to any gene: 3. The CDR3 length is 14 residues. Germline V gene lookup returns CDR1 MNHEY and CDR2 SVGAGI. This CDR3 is CASSRDRGTGELFF. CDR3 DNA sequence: TGTGCCAGCAGCCGGGACAGGGGAACCGGGGAGCTGTTTTTT.

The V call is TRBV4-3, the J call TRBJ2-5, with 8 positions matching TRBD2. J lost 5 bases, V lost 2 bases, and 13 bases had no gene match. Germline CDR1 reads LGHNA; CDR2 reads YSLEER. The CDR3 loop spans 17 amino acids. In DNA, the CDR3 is TGCGCCAGCAGCCAACTTCCCAGCGGGAGTTTTGGGGAGACCCAGTACTTC. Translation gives CASSQLPSGSFGETQYF.

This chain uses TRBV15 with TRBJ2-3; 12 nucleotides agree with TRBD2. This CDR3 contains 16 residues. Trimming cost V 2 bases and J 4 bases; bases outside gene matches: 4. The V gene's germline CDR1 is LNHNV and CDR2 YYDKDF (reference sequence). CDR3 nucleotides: TGTGCCACCAGCAGAAAACTAGCGGGAGGCCCAGATACGCAGTATTTT. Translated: CATSRKLAGGPDTQYF.

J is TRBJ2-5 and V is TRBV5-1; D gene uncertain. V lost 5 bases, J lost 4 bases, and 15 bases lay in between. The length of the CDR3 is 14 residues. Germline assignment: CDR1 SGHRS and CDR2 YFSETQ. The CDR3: CASSSDGYGETQYF. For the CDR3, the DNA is TGCGCCAGCAGTTCAGATGGGTATGGAGAGACCCAGTACTTC.

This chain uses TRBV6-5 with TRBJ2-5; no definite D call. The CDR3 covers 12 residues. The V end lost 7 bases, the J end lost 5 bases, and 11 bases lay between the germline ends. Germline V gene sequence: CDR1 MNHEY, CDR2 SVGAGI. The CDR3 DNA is TGTGCCAGCACTTCCAAAGGGGAGACCCAGTACTTC. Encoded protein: CASTSKGETQYF.

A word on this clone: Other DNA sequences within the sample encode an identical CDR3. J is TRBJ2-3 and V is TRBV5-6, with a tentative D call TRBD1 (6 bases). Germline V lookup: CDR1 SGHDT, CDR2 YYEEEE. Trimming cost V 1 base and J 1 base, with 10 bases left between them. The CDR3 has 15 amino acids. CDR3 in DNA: TGTGCCAGCAGCTTGAGGGGGACCCGCACAGATACGCAGTATTTT. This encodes CASSLRGTRTDTQYF.

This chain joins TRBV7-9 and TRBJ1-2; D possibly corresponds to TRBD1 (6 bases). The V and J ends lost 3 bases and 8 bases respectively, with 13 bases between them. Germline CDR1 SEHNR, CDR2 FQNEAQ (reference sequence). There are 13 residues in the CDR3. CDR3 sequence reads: CASSFLRGGGYTF. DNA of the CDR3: TGTGCCAGCAGCTTCCTCAGGGGCGGGGGCTACACCTTC.

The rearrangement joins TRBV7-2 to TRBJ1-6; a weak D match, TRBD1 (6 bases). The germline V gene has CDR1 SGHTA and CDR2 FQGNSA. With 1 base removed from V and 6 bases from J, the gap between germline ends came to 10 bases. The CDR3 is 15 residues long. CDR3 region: CASSLDRVGNSPLHF. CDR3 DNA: TGTGCCAGCAGCTTAGACAGGGTCGGTAATTCACCCCTCCACTTT.

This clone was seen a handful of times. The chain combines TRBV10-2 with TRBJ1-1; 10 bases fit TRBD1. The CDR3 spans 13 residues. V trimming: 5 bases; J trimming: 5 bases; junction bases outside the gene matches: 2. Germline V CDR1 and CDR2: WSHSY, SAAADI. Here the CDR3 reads CASSSDRGTEAFF. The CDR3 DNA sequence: TGCGCCAGCAGTTCGGACAGGGGGACTGAAGCTTTCTTT.

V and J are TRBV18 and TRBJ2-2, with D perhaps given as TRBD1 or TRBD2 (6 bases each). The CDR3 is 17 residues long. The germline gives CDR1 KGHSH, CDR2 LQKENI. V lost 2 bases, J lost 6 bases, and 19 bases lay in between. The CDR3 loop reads CASSPNTMGGSPGELFF. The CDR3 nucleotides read TGTGCCAGCTCACCAAATACTATGGGGGGCTCGCCCGGGGAGCTGTTTTTT.

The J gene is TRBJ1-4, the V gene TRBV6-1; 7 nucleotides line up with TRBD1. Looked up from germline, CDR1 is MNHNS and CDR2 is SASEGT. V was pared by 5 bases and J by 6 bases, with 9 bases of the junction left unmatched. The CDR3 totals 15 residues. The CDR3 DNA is TGTGCCAGCAGTACTCAGGGGGTGTCAGATGAAAAACTGTTTTTT. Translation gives CASSTQGVSDEKLFF.

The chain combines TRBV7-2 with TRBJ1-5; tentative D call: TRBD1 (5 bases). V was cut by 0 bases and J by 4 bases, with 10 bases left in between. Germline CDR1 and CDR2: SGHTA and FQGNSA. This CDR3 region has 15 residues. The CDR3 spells CASSLAGAGNQPQHF. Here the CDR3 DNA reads TGTGCCAGCAGCTTAGCCGGGGCAGGAAATCAGCCCCAGCATTTT. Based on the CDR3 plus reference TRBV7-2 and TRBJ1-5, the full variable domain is GAGVSQSPSNKVTEKGKDVELRCDPISGHTALYWYRQSLGQGLEFLIYFQGNSAPDKSGLPSDRFSAERTGGSVSTLTIQRTQQEDSAVYLCASSLAGAGNQPQHFGDGTRLSIL.

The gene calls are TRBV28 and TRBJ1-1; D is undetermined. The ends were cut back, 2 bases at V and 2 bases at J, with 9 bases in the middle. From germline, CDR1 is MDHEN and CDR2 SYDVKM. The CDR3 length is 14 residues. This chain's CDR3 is CASSLKLRNTEAFF. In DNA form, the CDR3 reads TGTGCCAGCAGTTTAAAACTGAGAAACACTGAAGCTTTCTTT. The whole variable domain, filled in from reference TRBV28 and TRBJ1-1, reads DVKVTQSSRYLVKRTGEKVFLECVQDMDHENMFWYRQDPGLGLRLIYFSYDVKMKEKGDIPEGYSVSREKKERFSLILESASTNQTSMYLCASSLKLRNTEAFFGQGTRLTVV.

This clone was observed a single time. Here the CDR3 reads CASSIHEDAGELFF. CDR3 coding DNA: TGTGCCAGTAGTATTCACGAAGATGCCGGGGAGCTGTTTTTT. The chain combines TRBV19 with TRBJ2-2; D gene ambiguous. Trimming stripped 3 bases from V and 6 bases from J, with 11 bases between. The CDR3 covers 14 residues. Germline V gene lookup returns CDR1 LNHDA and CDR2 SQIVND (reference sequence).

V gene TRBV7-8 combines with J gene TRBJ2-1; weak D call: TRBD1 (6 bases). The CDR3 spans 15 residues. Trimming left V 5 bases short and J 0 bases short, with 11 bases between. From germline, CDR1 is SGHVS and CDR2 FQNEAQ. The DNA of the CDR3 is TGTGCCAGCAGCCCCACAGGGATCTCCTACAATGAGCAGTTCTTC. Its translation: CASSPTGISYNEQFF.

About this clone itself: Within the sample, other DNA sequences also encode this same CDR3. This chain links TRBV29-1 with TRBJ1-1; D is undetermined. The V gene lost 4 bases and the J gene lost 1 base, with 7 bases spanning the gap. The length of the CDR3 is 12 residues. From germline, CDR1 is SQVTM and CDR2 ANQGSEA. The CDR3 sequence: CSVAAGNTEAFF. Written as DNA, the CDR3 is TGCAGCGTTGCGGCGGGGAACACTGAAGCTTTCTTT.